Presented here are 8 T cell receptor beta chains from one specimen sequenced in a study of T-cell reconstitution after alpha-beta-depleted transplantation in children. The TCRbeta library incorporated unique molecular identifiers. TCRdb processed the PCR reads anew with MiXCR; each CDR3 protein has one entry. The table shows 600,000 to 700,000 distinct CDR3 sequences, with around a sixth occurring only once. The sample consisted of PBMCs from the stem cell graft donor, taken from the stem cell graft. Receptor source: a human donor who donated a stem cell graft to a child with acute myeloid leukemia.

In its sample, this clonotype was seen a few times. This chain links TRBV5-6 with TRBJ2-5; D gene ambiguous. Trimming removed 0 bases at V and 9 bases at J, with 12 bases between. The CDR3 loop spans 13 amino acids. Germline CDR1 is SGHDT and CDR2 is YYEEEE. The CDR3 loop is CASSLAASPPQYF. The CDR3 DNA is TGTGCCAGCAGCTTGGCGGCTAGTCCCCCCCAGTACTTC.

This clonotype was counted ten times or more. CDR3 residues: CASSYGGIQFF. The CDR3, as DNA: TGTGCCAGCAGCTACGGAGGGATACAGTTCTTC. The chain recombines TRBV5-5 with TRBJ2-1; D possibly corresponds to TRBD2 (6 bases). The germline V gene has CDR1 SGHKS and CDR2 YYEKEE (reference sequence). The CDR3 is 11 residues long. The V and J ends lost 3 bases and 13 bases respectively, with 11 bases between them.

This chain joins TRBV4-3 and TRBJ2-1, with TRBD2 matching over 7 bases. The CDR3 totals 16 residues. In germline, CDR1 is LGHNA, CDR2 YSLEER. V lost 0 bases and J lost 5; bases outside the gene matches: 7. CDR3 amino acids: CASSQEQASGDNEQFF. The CDR3 nucleotides read TGCGCCAGCAGCCAAGAACAGGCTAGCGGAGACAATGAGCAGTTCTTC.

This clonotype was detected ten times or more. The gene calls are TRBV24-1 and TRBJ2-1, with a possible D match to TRBD1 (5 bases). The germline CDR1 and CDR2 sequences are KGHDR and SFDVKD. The CDR3 runs 14 residues. The V gene lost 4 bases and the J gene lost 8 bases, with 14 bases spanning the gap. The CDR3 coding sequence is TGTGCCACCAGTGAAGGTGGACAACCGGATGAGCAGTTCTTC. It is translated as CATSEGGQPDEQFF.

This clonotype has at least ten counts. The chain links TRBV20-1 to TRBJ1-4; D unclear. The CDR3 contains 12 residues. Germline V gene sequence: CDR1 DFQATT, CDR2 SNEGSKA (reference sequence). Deletions cut 2 bases from V and 6 bases from J, with 7 bases between. This CDR3 is CSARRVDEKLFF. The CDR3 coding sequence is TGCAGTGCTAGACGCGTGGATGAAAAACTGTTTTTT.

The chain employs TRBV7-2 and TRBJ2-1; TRBD1 matches 10 bases. The trim removed 3 bases at V and 4 bases at J, leaving 3 bases unmatched. Germline V CDR1 and CDR2: SGHTA, FQGNSA. The CDR3 is 15 residues long. The CDR3 sequence is CASSFGTGVYNEQFF. The CDR3 region has the DNA TGTGCCAGCAGCTTTGGGACAGGGGTTTACAATGAGCAGTTCTTC.

This clonotype has only a few counts. The genes are TRBV6-1 and TRBJ1-4, with D unresolved. Trimming took off 7 bases at V and 5 bases at J, with 14 bases between the two ends. Germline V gives CDR1 MNHNS, CDR2 SASEGT. The CDR3 length is 14 residues. CDR3 region: CASISTLGNEKLFF. CDR3 nucleotides: TGTGCCAGCATCTCGACTCTGGGGAATGAAAAACTGTTTTTT.

This clonotype was seen many times. The chain is built from TRBV6-5 and TRBJ2-7; 7 bases fit TRBD1. The V gene end was trimmed by 4 bases and the J gene end by 2 bases; junction bases not matched to a gene: 5. CDR1 MNHEY and CDR2 SVGAGI come from the germline V gene. This CDR3 comprises 14 residues. The CDR3 spells CASSSYRGPYEQYF. The CDR3 DNA reads TGTGCCAGCAGTTCCTACAGGGGCCCCTACGAGCAGTACTTC.